This T cell receptor beta chain is from a study of T cell responses to AZD1222 COVID-19 vaccine. V dropped 7 bases and J dropped 8; count of bases not matched to a gene: 15. CDR1 is SGHTA and CDR2 is FQGNSA in the germline V gene. The CDR3 has 16 residues. The protocol was immunoSEQ multiplex PCR, while the TCRdb copy is restricted to in-frame clones and leaves out a portion. The top ten hold about 3.5% of the sample, which has roughly 190,000 clones, over 85% seen once. V and J are TRBV7-2 and TRBJ2-1; 9 bases match TRBD2. The sequence was collected from an adult who received the MenACWY meningococcal vaccine as a control. The material sequenced was peripheral blood, taken 28 days after the second dose of the MenACWY control vaccine. CDR3 amino acids: CASIFTLGTSLDEQFF. CDR3 nucleotide sequence: TGTGCCAGCATCTTTACTTTGGGGACTAGCCTGGATGAGCAGTTCTTC.